The following is a T cell receptor (beta chain) sequence with its context. These data belong to a study of blood T cells in healthy people across ages. The CDR3 contains 14 residues. V was trimmed by 7 bases and J by 6 bases, leaving 15 bases between them. CDR1 and CDR2 from the germline V gene are SNHLY and FYNNEI. PCR was performed a second time for roughly 7 to 12 cycles using a sample-barcoded 5' primer and a J-beta primer mix. TCRdb re-called the 5' RACE reads through MiXCR, storing one row per CDR3 protein. Of hundreds of thousands of distinct CDR3 sequences listed, around a fifth are singletons.

This receptor was taken from a man between 65 and 80 years old in good health. The chain carries TRBV2 and TRBJ1-4; no firm D call. Sequencing was performed on blood. CDR3 loop: CASKRTLGDEKLFF. DNA for the CDR3: TGTGCCAGCAAACGGACTCTCGGGGATGAAAAACTGTTTTTT.